Here is one T cell receptor beta chain with its context. Its antigen is unidentified. This record belongs to a study of T cells after yellow fever vaccination. From the 5' RACE reads, TCRdb called clonotypes with MiXCR, one entry per CDR3 protein. The sample includes about 370,000 distinct CDR3 sequences, 9.5% to 13% of them seen just once. The junction had 5 bases not matched to a gene; V was cut back by 0 bases and J by 8 bases. The CDR3 sequence is 14 residues long. Germline V gives CDR1 DFQATT, CDR2 SNEGSKA (reference sequence). General observations from the study: Abundant bulk-population clonotypes could contaminate the FACS-sorted repertoires.

This receptor was obtained from a young man who received the YFV17D yellow fever vaccine. The sample here was PBMCs, taken on the day of the first yellow fever vaccination. J is TRBJ1-4 and V is TRBV20-1; 8 positions match TRBD1. CDR3 loop: CSAREAGGGEKLFF. CDR3 nucleotide sequence: TGCAGTGCTAGAGAGGCAGGGGGCGGAGAAAAACTGTTTTTT.